The T cell receptor beta chain under discussion was sequenced for a study of vaccination and CD4 T cells after COVID-19. In the study overall: The cells in question were stimulated using overlapping spike peptides derived from SARS-CoV-2, HCoV-NL63, HCoV-OC43 and HCoV-229E. Study-wide results and limits: In convalescent patients, 304 of 307 vaccine-specific clones were spike mono-reactive.

After removal of 0 bases from V and 6 bases from J, the junction contained 7 bases not matched to a gene. The CDR3 sequence is 16 residues long. CDR1 and CDR2 (germline): SGHVS, FQNEAQ. The Oncomine TCR Beta short-read assay sequenced DNA from cultured CD4+ T cells. TCRdb re-called the PCR reads with MiXCR, one entry per CDR3 protein. The sample includes tens of thousands of distinct CDR3 sequences, more than 40% of them seen just once. The treatment here: roughly 10-day PBMC culture with coronavirus spike peptide pools or control peptides (ViraFEST assay). Per-well cultures of 2 million to 2.5 million PBMCs received around 10 IU/ml IL-2 and 7.5 to 10 ug/ml peptide pools. In regard to this clonotype: Its target is unknown.

Material for sequencing was CD4+ T cells from blood, cultured in vitro. The clonotype comes from a human donor who had recovered from COVID-19. The chain has TRBV7-8 and TRBJ2-5; the match to TRBD2 covers 10 bases. CDR3 DNA sequence: TGTGCCAGCAGCTTAGCAGGACTAGCGGAATCTCAGACCCAGTACTTC. This sequence encodes CASSLAGLAESQTQYF. The variable domain in full, completed from reference TRBV7-8 and TRBJ2-5, reads GAGVSQSPRYKVAKRGQDVALRCDPISGHVSLFWYQQALGQGPEFLTYFQNEAQLDKSGLPSDRFFAERPEGSVSTLKIQRTQQEDSAVYLCASSLAGLAESQTQYFGPGTRLLVL.